This T cell receptor beta chain was identified during a study of identical twins. The V end lost 2 bases, the J end lost 3 bases, and 7 bases lay between the germline ends. This CDR3 has 13 residues. Germline lookup yields CDR1 SEHNR and CDR2 FQNEAQ (reference sequence). Study results and caveats: Interpretation of the results relied on cross-sectional statistical analysis and not on following the same donors.

Template switching supplied a universal primer site; unique molecular identifiers were carried on the cDNA. TCRdb re-derived calls from the 5' RACE reads in MiXCR, one entry per CDR3 protein. Of some 560,000 distinct CDR3 sequences listed, just under 10% are singletons. This clonotype was detected only a few times. Its antigen is undetermined. The same specimen was also included in a second study, on yellow fever vaccine responses in identical twins. According to that study: The T cell response to vaccination in identical twins was reportedly partly convergent and partly personalized.

Specimen: PBMCs. The genes are TRBV7-9 and TRBJ1-1; D remains ambiguous. The TCR originated in a woman under 30 in good health. CDR3 coding DNA: TGTGCCAGCAGCTTAATCGAGGACACTGAAGCTTTCTTT. This codes for CASSLIEDTEAFF.